This T cell receptor beta chain originates from a study of cytomegalovirus exposure and HLA in healthy donors. Study context: Most genotyped donors, over 70% of 300 to 400, had Caucasian-associated genetic ancestry. Study-wide results and caveats: Apart from CMV serostatus, no immune exposure information was available.

PCR amplification relied on 60 Vbeta primers (plus 13 Jbeta primers). Authors' processing steps: Unique TCR beta chains numbered roughly 80 million in a later analysis, with about 9.9 million shared. Produced via immunoSEQ multiplex PCR; TCRdb's table is partial and in-frame only. That table furnishes V, J and clone size, whereas the DNA furnished D and trimming. This table holds about 160,000 clones, more than 80% found once. A note on this clone: Antigen specificity is unknown.

Germline V gene lookup returns CDR1 SGHDT and CDR2 YYEEEE. The CDR3 length is 14 residues. V lost 1 base, J lost 7 bases, and 14 bases lay in between. The sequenced material came from PBMCs. The sequence was collected from a male donor in good health and CMV-seronegative. This rearrangement joins TRBV5-6 to TRBJ1-1, with a weak D call TRBD1 (6 bases). CDR3 sequence: CASSLSGGPSEAFF. CDR3 DNA sequence: TGTGCCAGCAGCTTGTCGGGGGGGCCCAGTGAAGCTTTCTTT. The full variable domain, in which reference TRBV5-6 and TRBJ1-1 provide the parts outside the CDR3, is DAGVTQSPTHLIKTRGQQVTLRCSPKSGHDTVSWYQQALGQGPQFIFQYYEEEERQRGNFPDRFSGHQFPNYSSELNVNALLLGDSALYLCASSLSGGPSEAFFGQGTRLTVV.